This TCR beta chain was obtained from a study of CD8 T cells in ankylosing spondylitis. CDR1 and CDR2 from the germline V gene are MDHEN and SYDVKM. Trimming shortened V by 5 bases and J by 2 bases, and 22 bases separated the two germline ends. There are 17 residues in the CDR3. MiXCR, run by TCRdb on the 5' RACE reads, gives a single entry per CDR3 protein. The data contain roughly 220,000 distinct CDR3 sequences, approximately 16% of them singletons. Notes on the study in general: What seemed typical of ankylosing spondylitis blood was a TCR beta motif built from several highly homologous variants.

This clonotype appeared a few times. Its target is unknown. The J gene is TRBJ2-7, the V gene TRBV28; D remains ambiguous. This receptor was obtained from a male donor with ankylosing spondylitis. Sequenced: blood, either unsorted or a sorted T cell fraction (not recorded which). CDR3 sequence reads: CASSPRDRNLGAYEQYF. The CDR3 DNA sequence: TGTGCCAGCAGTCCAAGGGATAGGAACCTAGGTGCCTACGAGCAGTACTTC. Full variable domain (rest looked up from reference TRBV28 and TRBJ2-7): DVKVTQSSRYLVKRTGEKVFLECVQDMDHENMFWYRQDPGLGLRLIYFSYDVKMKEKGDIPEGYSVSREKKERFSLILESASTNQTSMYLCASSPRDRNLGAYEQYFGPGTRLTVT.